This is a list of T cell receptor beta chains from one sample in a study of CD8 T cells in ankylosing spondylitis. TCRdb independently ran MiXCR on the 5' RACE reads; one entry per CDR3 protein. The sample holds roughly 180,000 distinct CDR3 sequences; 11% are singletons and the top ten take 25% to 35%. Sequencing was carried out using blood, either unsorted or a sorted T cell fraction (not recorded which). These receptors came from a male donor with ankylosing spondylitis or in good health (not recorded which). Both conserved end residues are part of each CDR3. The order of the fields is clone size, D gene, V gene, J gene, CDR3 protein, CDR3 DNA. D genes are given only for firm matches. Some rows have no size entry. The others give once, few or many, or a class for an expanded clone.

clone_size: many; d_call: TRBD1; v_call: TRBV12-5; j_call: TRBJ1-1; cdr3_aa: CAGQGALVTEAFF; cdr3_nt: TGTGCCGGACAGGGGGCTCTTGTCACTGAAGCTTTCTTT
clone_size: NA; d_call: TRBD1; v_call: TRBV7-9; j_call: TRBJ2-1; cdr3_aa: CASSLGQGFNEQFF; cdr3_nt: TGTGCCAGCAGCTTGGGACAGGGGTTCAATGAGCAGTTCTTC
clone_size: few; d_call: TRBD1; v_call: TRBV27; j_call: TRBJ1-1; cdr3_aa: CASSLSGRDRLNTEAFF; cdr3_nt: TGTGCCAGCAGTTTATCGGGGAGGGACAGGTTGAACACTGAAGCTTTCTTT
clone_size: NA; d_call: TRBD2; v_call: TRBV14; j_call: TRBJ2-7; cdr3_aa: CASSPYVGRLAVHEQYF; cdr3_nt: TGTGCCAGCAGCCCCTATGTGGGGAGACTAGCGGTCCACGAGCAGTACTTC
clone_size: many; d_call: NA; v_call: TRBV10-3; j_call: TRBJ2-2; cdr3_aa: CAISRLQGSLNTGELFF; cdr3_nt: TGTGCCATCAGCAGATTACAGGGATCCCTGAACACCGGGGAGCTGTTTTTT
clone_size: many; d_call: TRBD2; v_call: TRBV12-3/TRBV12-4; j_call: TRBJ2-2; cdr3_aa: CASRLLAGFRTGELFF; cdr3_nt: TGTGCCAGCCGATTACTAGCGGGGTTTCGGACCGGGGAGCTGTTTTTT
clone_size: many; d_call: TRBD2; v_call: TRBV5-8; j_call: TRBJ2-3; cdr3_aa: CASSLQISGGSTDTQYF; cdr3_nt: TGTGCCAGCAGCCTACAGATTAGCGGGGGGAGCACAGATACGCAGTATTTT
clone_size: NA; d_call: NA; v_call: TRBV29-1; j_call: TRBJ2-5; cdr3_aa: CSVEISGHMLQETQYF; cdr3_nt: TGCAGCGTTGAGATATCGGGACACATGCTCCAAGAGACCCAGTACTTC
clone_size: many; d_call: NA; v_call: TRBV20-1; j_call: TRBJ2-7; cdr3_aa: CSATAMAENVYEQYF; cdr3_nt: TGCAGTGCTACCGCTATGGCGGAGAACGTGTACGAGCAGTACTTC
clone_size: few; d_call: NA; v_call: TRBV13; j_call: TRBJ2-3; cdr3_aa: CASSSLPGQAGVTQYF; cdr3_nt: TGTGCCAGCAGCTCTCTTCCGGGACAGGCGGGGGTCACGCAGTATTTT
clone_size: NA; d_call: TRBD2; v_call: TRBV18; j_call: TRBJ2-1; cdr3_aa: CASRLAGGRPEQFF; cdr3_nt: TGTGCCAGCCGACTAGCGGGAGGGCGCCCTGAGCAGTTCTTC
clone_size: many; d_call: NA; v_call: TRBV11-2; j_call: TRBJ2-5; cdr3_aa: CASSLDRGIQETQYF; cdr3_nt: TGTGCCAGCAGCTTAGATCGGGGGATCCAGGAGACCCAGTACTTC
clone_size: NA; d_call: NA; v_call: TRBV5-1; j_call: TRBJ2-5; cdr3_aa: CATSKTGGQETQYF; cdr3_nt: TGCGCCACCTCAAAAACTGGGGGTCAAGAGACCCAGTACTTC
clone_size: many; d_call: TRBD1; v_call: TRBV29-1; j_call: TRBJ1-5; cdr3_aa: CSAGQGINQPQHF; cdr3_nt: TGCAGCGCGGGACAGGGGATCAATCAGCCCCAGCATTTT
clone_size: many; d_call: TRBD1; v_call: TRBV12-3/TRBV12-4; j_call: TRBJ2-2; cdr3_aa: CASSAATGGTGELFF; cdr3_nt: TGTGCCAGCAGTGCCGCTACAGGGGGCACCGGGGAGCTGTTTTTT
clone_size: many; d_call: NA; v_call: TRBV7-6; j_call: TRBJ2-1; cdr3_aa: CASSLGAGPYNEQFF; cdr3_nt: TGTGCCAGCAGCTTAGGCGCAGGGCCCTACAATGAGCAGTTCTTC
clone_size: few; d_call: NA; v_call: TRBV7-8; j_call: TRBJ2-1; cdr3_aa: CASSAPNRASYNEQFF; cdr3_nt: TGTGCCAGCAGCGCGCCAAACAGGGCCTCCTACAATGAGCAGTTCTTC
clone_size: many; d_call: NA; v_call: TRBV25-1; j_call: TRBJ1-6; cdr3_aa: CASSGVFGNSPLHF; cdr3_nt: TGTGCCAGCAGTGGGGTTTTCGGGAATTCACCCCTCCACTTT
clone_size: few; d_call: NA; v_call: TRBV11-2; j_call: TRBJ1-1; cdr3_aa: CASSLDRGFPEAFF; cdr3_nt: TGTGCCAGCAGCTTAGATCGGGGGTTCCCTGAAGCTTTCTTT
clone_size: many; d_call: TRBD2; v_call: TRBV29-1; j_call: TRBJ2-7; cdr3_aa: CSVEGGTSGAYEQYF; cdr3_nt: TGCAGCGTTGAAGGGGGGACTAGCGGGGCCTACGAGCAGTACTTC
clone_size: many; d_call: NA; v_call: TRBV5-1; j_call: TRBJ2-1; cdr3_aa: CASSFGGRPGRHNEQFF; cdr3_nt: TGCGCCAGCAGCTTCGGAGGAAGGCCAGGGAGGCACAATGAGCAGTTCTTC
clone_size: NA; d_call: NA; v_call: TRBV12-3/TRBV12-4; j_call: TRBJ2-7; cdr3_aa: CASSSGRTGDEQYF; cdr3_nt: TGTGCCAGCAGTTCGGGACGGACTGGAGACGAGCAGTACTTC
clone_size: few; d_call: NA; v_call: TRBV6-5; j_call: TRBJ2-7; cdr3_aa: CASSYRGKGAYEQYF; cdr3_nt: TGTGCCAGCAGTTACAGGGGAAAAGGAGCCTACGAGCAGTACTTC
clone_size: NA; d_call: TRBD1; v_call: TRBV14; j_call: TRBJ2-7; cdr3_aa: CASSRHIGTASDSYEQYF; cdr3_nt: TGTGCCAGCAGCAGACACATCGGGACAGCGTCGGACTCCTACGAGCAGTACTTC
clone_size: NA; d_call: TRBD2; v_call: TRBV9; j_call: TRBJ2-7; cdr3_aa: CASSVEAGLAEYYEQYF; cdr3_nt: TGTGCCAGCAGCGTAGAAGCGGGACTAGCGGAATACTACGAGCAGTACTTC
clone_size: NA; d_call: NA; v_call: TRBV7-9; j_call: TRBJ1-1; cdr3_aa: CASSLEHLLSGNTEAFF; cdr3_nt: TGTGCCAGCAGCTTAGAGCACCTACTAAGTGGGAACACTGAAGCTTTCTTT
clone_size: many; d_call: TRBD2; v_call: TRBV5-1; j_call: TRBJ2-7; cdr3_aa: CASSSSSGRAREQYF; cdr3_nt: TGCGCCAGCAGCTCCTCTAGCGGGAGGGCGAGGGAGCAGTACTTC
clone_size: once; d_call: TRBD1; v_call: TRBV12-3/TRBV12-4; j_call: TRBJ2-3; cdr3_aa: CASSNRGRSIGDTQYF; cdr3_nt: TGTGCCAGCAGCAACAGGGGGCGATCGATTGGGGATACGCAGTATTTT
clone_size: many; d_call: NA; v_call: TRBV5-1; j_call: TRBJ2-2; cdr3_aa: CASSQQGAGTGELFF; cdr3_nt: TGCGCCAGCAGCCAGCAGGGTGCGGGCACCGGGGAGCTGTTTTTT
clone_size: few; d_call: NA; v_call: TRBV19; j_call: TRBJ1-1; cdr3_aa: CASSNRAGSNTEAFF; cdr3_nt: TGTGCCAGTAGCAATAGGGCGGGGTCGAACACTGAAGCTTTCTTT
clone_size: many; d_call: NA; v_call: TRBV11-2; j_call: TRBJ2-1; cdr3_aa: CASSLGRRRTEAYNEQFF; cdr3_nt: TGTGCCAGCAGCTTAGGTAGGAGACGGACGGAAGCCTACAATGAGCAGTTCTTC
clone_size: NA; d_call: NA; v_call: TRBV11-3; j_call: TRBJ2-1; cdr3_aa: CASSPGRGEQFF; cdr3_nt: TGTGCCAGCAGCCCCGGAAGGGGTGAGCAGTTCTTC
clone_size: NA; d_call: TRBD2; v_call: TRBV6-2/TRBV6-3; j_call: TRBJ2-1; cdr3_aa: CASRPIAGVYNEQFF; cdr3_nt: TGTGCCAGCAGGCCGATAGCGGGGGTCTACAATGAGCAGTTCTTC
clone_size: few; d_call: TRBD1; v_call: TRBV19; j_call: TRBJ2-7; cdr3_aa: CASSQQGRPSYEQYF; cdr3_nt: TGTGCCAGTAGTCAACAGGGGCGGCCCTCCTACGAGCAGTACTTC
clone_size: many; d_call: NA; v_call: TRBV12-3/TRBV12-4; j_call: TRBJ1-3; cdr3_aa: CASMRAAGNTIYF; cdr3_nt: TGTGCCAGCATGCGGGCGGCTGGAAACACCATATATTTT
clone_size: NA; d_call: NA; v_call: TRBV7-9; j_call: TRBJ1-2; cdr3_aa: CASSSRQGTVNYGYTF; cdr3_nt: TGTGCCAGCAGCTCCCGCCAGGGGACGGTCAACTATGGCTACACCTTC
clone_size: few; d_call: NA; v_call: TRBV5-1; j_call: TRBJ2-3; cdr3_aa: CASRILNRASTDTQYF; cdr3_nt: TGCGCCAGCAGAATTCTGAACAGGGCTAGCACAGATACGCAGTATTTT
clone_size: few; d_call: TRBD1; v_call: TRBV11-2; j_call: TRBJ2-1; cdr3_aa: CASSHIDRGGLDEQFF; cdr3_nt: TGTGCCAGCAGCCATATCGACAGGGGGGGTCTGGATGAGCAGTTCTTC
clone_size: many; d_call: NA; v_call: TRBV5-5; j_call: TRBJ1-5; cdr3_aa: CASSPQGTASGSQHF; cdr3_nt: TGTGCCAGCAGCCCTCAGGGCACTGCATCGGGGTCCCAGCATTTT
clone_size: many; d_call: NA; v_call: TRBV7-2; j_call: TRBJ1-5; cdr3_aa: CASSLESGGGQPQHF; cdr3_nt: TGTGCCAGCAGCTTAGAATCTGGGGGCGGTCAGCCCCAGCATTTT
clone_size: many; d_call: NA; v_call: TRBV12-3/TRBV12-4; j_call: TRBJ2-2; cdr3_aa: CASTGVTGELFF; cdr3_nt: TGTGCCAGCACCGGGGTCACCGGGGAGCTGTTTTTT
clone_size: NA; d_call: TRBD1; v_call: TRBV7-9; j_call: TRBJ1-2; cdr3_aa: CASSLEGTGAIRGYTF; cdr3_nt: TGTGCCAGCAGCTTAGAGGGGACAGGGGCAATTCGTGGCTACACCTTC